Each of the 16 T cell receptor beta chains below was sequenced from the same sample in a study of blood T cell repertoires in COVID-19 (dated by TCRdb to the early 2020s). The library came from the immunoSEQ multiplex PCR assay. TCRdb provides this immuneACCESS table in a form limited to in-frame rearrangements. Some clones are lacking; in checked studies, under half of them reflect an unresolved V gene, and why the rest are absent is not known. In all, the sample holds about 330,000 clones, and more than 75% of those were seen once. The ten largest clonotypes hold around 4% of the sample. The sample taken for sequencing was peripheral blood. The receptors here all came from a woman aged 50 to 60 with active or convalescent COVID-19.

The chain uses TRBV6-5 and TRBJ2-7, with D possibly TRBD1 on 5 matching bases. Germline CDR1 MNHEY, CDR2 SVGAGI. The CDR3 is 13 amino acids. The V end lost 6 bases, the J end lost 2 bases, and 11 bases lay between the germline ends. CDR3 DNA sequence: TGTGCCAGCAGACGTACAGGAGCCTACGAGCAGTACTTC. Its translation is CASRRTGAYEQYF.

As to this clone: The identical CDR3 is also encoded by other nucleotide sequences in the sample. The genes are TRBV6-2 or TRBV6-3 and TRBJ1-2; 11 nucleotides line up with TRBD1. The germline CDR1 and CDR2 sequences are MNHEY and SVGEGT. The V gene end was trimmed by 6 bases and the J gene end by 4 bases; junction bases not matched to a gene: 4. The CDR3 has 14 amino acids. CDR3 coding DNA: TGTGCCAGCAGCTCGGGACAGGGGGGCTATGGCTACACCTTC. This codes for CASSSGQGGYGYTF.

This chain links TRBV7-2 with TRBJ1-2; tentatively, D is TRBD1 (5 bases). CDR3 length: 11 residues. V was trimmed by 6 bases and J by 5 bases, leaving 7 bases between them. Looked up from germline, CDR1 is SGHTA and CDR2 is FQGNSA. In nucleotides, the CDR3 is TGTGCCAGCAGGGGGACTTATGGCTACACCTTC. Protein product: CASRGTYGYTF.

This sequence joins TRBV6-5 and TRBJ2-1; D is possibly TRBD2 (6 bases). This CDR3 has 15 residues. V was trimmed by 4 bases and J by 8 bases, leaving 18 bases between them. The germline V gene encodes CDR1 MNHEY and CDR2 SVGAGI. The CDR3 DNA follows: TGTGCCAGCAGTTTGGAGGGGAAGGTTTGGGATGAGCAGTTCTTC. It encodes CASSLEGKVWDEQFF.

V is TRBV5-6 and J is TRBJ1-3; D unresolved. Germline loops: CDR1 SGHDT, CDR2 YYEEEE. V lost 1 base, J lost 3 bases, and 5 bases lay in between. The CDR3 consists of 13 residues. Here the CDR3 reads CASSLNGGNTIYF. CDR3 coding DNA: TGTGCCAGCAGCTTGAACGGTGGAAACACCATATATTTT.

The chain combines TRBV30 with TRBJ2-4; 11 positions agree with TRBD2. The trim removed 3 bases at V and 10 bases at J, leaving 8 bases unmatched. The CDR3 extends over 14 amino acids. Germline assignment: CDR1 GTSNPN and CDR2 SVGIG (reference sequence). DNA of the CDR3: TGTGCCTGGAGACCAGGGACTAGCGGCTTAATTCAGTACTTC. This codes for CAWRPGTSGLIQYF. The full variable domain, rest sourced from reference TRBV30 and TRBJ2-4, is SQTIHQWPATLVQPVGSPLSLECTVEGTSNPNLYWYRQAAGRGLQLLFYSVGIGQISSEVPQNLSASRPQDRQFILSSKKLLLSDSGFYLCAWRPGTSGLIQYFGAGTRLSVL.

The rearrangement joins TRBV25-1 to TRBJ1-1; weak D call: TRBD1 (6 bases). From germline, CDR1 is MGHDK and CDR2 SYGVNS. Trimming pared 8 bases from V and 11 bases from J, leaving 30 bases between. The CDR3 has 16 amino acids. The CDR3 spells CASATGAGALLLKAFF. CDR3 bases: TGTGCCAGCGCTACCGGGGCGGGGGCACTGTTACTGAAGGCTTTCTTT.

The rearrangement links TRBV12-5 to TRBJ2-2; 10 bases are a match to TRBD1. The germline V gene encodes CDR1 LGHNT and CDR2 FRNRAP. This CDR3 region has 16 residues. Losses at the gene ends were 2 bases for V and 7 bases for J; bases not matched to a gene: 7. Written as DNA, the CDR3 is TGTGCTAGTGGTTTGCGACAGGGGGCCCGGGGCGGGGAGCTGTTTTTT. The encoded protein is CASGLRQGARGGELFF.

The genes are TRBV3-1 (or the pseudogene TRBV3-2) and TRBJ1-2; 7 bases align to TRBD1. J was trimmed by 7 bases and V by 8 bases; bases with no gene match: 7. This CDR3 is built from 12 residues. CDR1 is LGHDT and CDR2 is YNNKEL in the germline V gene (reference sequence). CDR3 residues: CASGDRESGYTF. The CDR3 DNA reads as TGTGCCAGCGGCGACAGGGAATCTGGCTACACCTTC.

This chain joins TRBV7-8 and TRBJ1-2; TRBD1 aligns across 9 bases. This CDR3 contains 17 residues. The trim removed 5 bases at V and 3 bases at J, leaving 13 bases unmatched. The germline gives CDR1 SGHVS, CDR2 FQNEAQ. The CDR3 DNA sequence: TGTGCCAGCAGCCCGTCGACAGGGGGTGCTTTTTACTATGGCTACACCTTC. It specifies CASSPSTGGAFYYGYTF.

The rearrangement uses TRBV7-2 and TRBJ1-3, with 7 nucleotides matching TRBD1. Germline V gene lookup returns CDR1 SGHTA and CDR2 FQGNSA. The CDR3 is 16 residues long. With 3 bases clipped from V and 2 bases from J, the junction kept 7 bases outside the gene matches. This CDR3 is CASSFTGVATGNTIYF. DNA for the CDR3: TGTGCCAGCAGCTTTACAGGGGTAGCTACTGGAAACACCATATATTTT.

The rearrangement links TRBV18 to TRBJ1-1; D may be TRBD1 (5 bases). CDR3 size: 14 residues. The V and J ends lost 3 bases and 4 bases respectively, with 12 bases between them. Germline V CDR1 and CDR2: KGHSH, LQKENI. The CDR3, as DNA: TGTGCCAGCTCACCCCAGGGTATCGGCACTGAAGCTTTCTTT. Residues: CASSPQGIGTEAFF.

The chain uses TRBV28 and TRBJ2-7; 9 bases are a match to TRBD1. The trim removed 5 bases at V and 4 bases at J, leaving 9 bases unmatched. From germline, CDR1 is MDHEN and CDR2 SYDVKM. The CDR3 spans 15 residues. The CDR3: CASSRRTGAKYEQYF. CDR3 bases: TGTGCCAGCAGTCGTCGGACAGGGGCAAAGTACGAGCAGTACTTC.

This clone showed up just once. V is TRBV27 and J is TRBJ1-1; perhaps TRBD1 as D (5 bases). The germline V and J ends were trimmed by 0 bases and 5 bases, with 10 bases remaining between them. The CDR3 loop spans 14 amino acids. Germline lookup yields CDR1 MNHEY and CDR2 SMNVEV (reference sequence). CDR3 sequence (DNA): TGTGCCAGCAGTTTATCGCAGGGTTGGACTGAAGCTTTCTTT. This codes for CASSLSQGWTEAFF.

The rearrangement joins TRBV11-2 to TRBJ2-5; possibly TRBD2 for D (6 bases). Deletions cut 3 bases from V and 4 bases from J, with 18 bases between. Germline V gene data show CDR1 as SGHAT and CDR2 as FQNNGV. The CDR3 is made up of 16 amino acids. CDR3 amino acids: CASSLGRSSEGETQYF. The CDR3 DNA follows: TGTGCCAGCAGCTTGGGGAGGTCTTCGGAGGGAGAGACCCAGTACTTC.

The J gene is TRBJ1-1, the V gene TRBV18; maybe TRBD1 (5 bases). With 6 bases removed from V and 11 bases from J, the gap between germline ends came to 16 bases. There are 12 residues in the CDR3. CDR1 is KGHSH and CDR2 is LQKENI in the germline V gene. The CDR3 DNA sequence: TGTGCCAGCTCTCCCGTTGCAGGGATGGCTTTCTTT. Amino acid sequence: CASSPVAGMAFF.